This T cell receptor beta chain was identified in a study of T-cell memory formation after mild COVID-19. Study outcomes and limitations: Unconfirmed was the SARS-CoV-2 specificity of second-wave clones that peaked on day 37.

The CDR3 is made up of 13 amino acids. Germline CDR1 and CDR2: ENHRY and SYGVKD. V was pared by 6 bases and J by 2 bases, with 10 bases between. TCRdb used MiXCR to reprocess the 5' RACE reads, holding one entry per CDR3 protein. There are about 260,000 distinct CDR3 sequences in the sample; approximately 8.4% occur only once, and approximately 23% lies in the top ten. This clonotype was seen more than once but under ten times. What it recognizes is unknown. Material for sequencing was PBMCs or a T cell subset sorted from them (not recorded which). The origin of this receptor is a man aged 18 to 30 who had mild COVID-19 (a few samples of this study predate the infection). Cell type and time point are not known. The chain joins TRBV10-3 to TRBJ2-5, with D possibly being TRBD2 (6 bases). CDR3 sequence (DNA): TGTGCCATCAGCCCGGGGGATCAAGAGACCCAGTACTTC. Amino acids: CAISPGDQETQYF.